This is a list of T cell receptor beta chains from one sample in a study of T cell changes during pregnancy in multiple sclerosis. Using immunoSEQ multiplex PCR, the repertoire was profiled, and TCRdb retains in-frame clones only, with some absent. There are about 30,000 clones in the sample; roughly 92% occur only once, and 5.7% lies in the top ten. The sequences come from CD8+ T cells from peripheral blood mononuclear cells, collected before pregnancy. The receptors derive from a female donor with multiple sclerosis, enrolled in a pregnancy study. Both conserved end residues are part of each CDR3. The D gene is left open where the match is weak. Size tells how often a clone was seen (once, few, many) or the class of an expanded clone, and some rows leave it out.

DNA: TGTGCCAGCAGTACCCACGCCGGGGAGGTGAGCAATCAGCCCCAGCATTTT
CDR3: CASSTHAGEVSNQPQHF
V: TRBV7-6
D: -
J: TRBJ1-5
size: -

DNA: TGTGCCAGCAGCTCCTACCGGGACAGGGCTATGGATGAGCAGTTCTTC
CDR3: CASSSYRDRAMDEQFF
V: TRBV7-6
D: TRBD1
J: TRBJ2-1
size: -

DNA: TGTGCCAGCAGCTTAGCGTTATCCACCGGGACAGGGCACACCGGGGAGCTGTTTTTT
CDR3: CASSLALSTGTGHTGELFF
V: TRBV7-9
D: TRBD1
J: TRBJ2-2
size: -

DNA: TGTGCCAGCAGCTCGCGGGGGGGCCGCAATGAGCAGTTCTTC
CDR3: CASSSRGGRNEQFF
V: TRBV7-3
D: TRBD2
J: TRBJ2-1
size: -

DNA: TGTGCCAGCAGCCTTCCGGGACTCGGGAACACTGAAGCTTTCTTT
CDR3: CASSLPGLGNTEAFF
V: TRBV5-4
D: -
J: TRBJ1-1
size: -

DNA: TGTGCCAGCGAGGGGGGGCAGGGACTGGGTGAGCAGTTCTTC
CDR3: CASEGGQGLGEQFF
V: TRBV27
D: -
J: TRBJ2-1
size: once

DNA: TGCGCCAGCTACGAGGGGGCTCGCACTGAAGCTTTCTTT
CDR3: CASYEGARTEAFF
V: TRBV5-1
D: TRBD1
J: TRBJ1-1
size: -

DNA: TGTGCCAGCAGCTTCGCCGGACAGTCAGAGACCCAGTACTTC
CDR3: CASSFAGQSETQYF
V: TRBV7-6
D: -
J: TRBJ2-5
size: -

DNA: TGTGCCAGCAGCTTACGACAGGGGTCTTCTACCGAGCAGTACTTC
CDR3: CASSLRQGSSTEQYF
V: TRBV7-9
D: TRBD1
J: TRBJ2-7
size: once

DNA: TGCGCCAGCAGTGAGTCAACGGAGAGTTTGAGTGGGGCCAACGTCCTGACTTTC
CDR3: CASSESTESLSGANVLTF
V: TRBV10-1
D: -
J: TRBJ2-6
size: once

DNA: TGTGCCAGCAACAAACTAGCGGGAGGGCCAGATACGCAGTATTTT
CDR3: CASNKLAGGPDTQYF
V: TRBV28
D: TRBD2
J: TRBJ2-3
size: -

DNA: TGTGCCAGCAGCGGAGACAATTCACCCCTCCACTTT
CDR3: CASSGDNSPLHF
V: TRBV13
D: -
J: TRBJ1-6
size: -

DNA: TGTGCCAGCAGTTACTCTCAGGTTAGCTCCTACAATGAGCAGTTCTTC
CDR3: CASSYSQVSSYNEQFF
V: TRBV6-6
D: -
J: TRBJ2-1
size: -

DNA: TGTGCCAGTAGTAAGGACAGGGATGGCAATCAGCCCCAGCATTTT
CDR3: CASSKDRDGNQPQHF
V: TRBV19
D: TRBD1
J: TRBJ1-5
size: -

DNA: TGTGCCAGCAGCTCCGGACAGACCACAGATACGCAGTATTTT
CDR3: CASSSGQTTDTQYF
V: TRBV11-2
D: -
J: TRBJ2-3
size: -

DNA: TGTGCCAGCAGTGACCCGGGACTCTACAATGAGCAGTTCTTC
CDR3: CASSDPGLYNEQFF
V: TRBV28
D: -
J: TRBJ2-1
size: -

DNA: TGTGCCAGCAGCTTCACAGAAGCGGGGGGCGTCGGGGAGCTGTTTTTT
CDR3: CASSFTEAGGVGELFF
V: TRBV7-2
D: TRBD2
J: TRBJ2-2
size: few

DNA: TGTGCCTGGCTTCGGGACAATTTCAATGAGCAGTTCTTC
CDR3: CAWLRDNFNEQFF
V: TRBV30
D: -
J: TRBJ2-1
size: -

DNA: TGTGCCAGTAGCTTCAGGGGGTTCCGGGGCATGAACACTGAAGCTTTCTTT
CDR3: CASSFRGFRGMNTEAFF
V: TRBV19
D: TRBD1
J: TRBJ1-1
size: -

DNA: TGTGCGATCCGGGTCGGGGAGGGTGTTACGCAGTATTTT
CDR3: CAIRVGEGVTQYF
V: TRBV30
D: TRBD2
J: TRBJ2-3
size: -

DNA: TGCAGCGTTGAAGAGGGACAGGGGGCCCACTATGGCTACACCTTC
CDR3: CSVEEGQGAHYGYTF
V: TRBV29-1
D: TRBD1
J: TRBJ1-2
size: -

DNA: TGCAGCTGTGGAGGGACAGCCACAGATACGCAGTATTTT
CDR3: CSCGGTATDTQYF
V: TRBV29-1
D: -
J: TRBJ2-3
size: -

DNA: TGTGCCAGCAGCCCCCCAGGGGCCAAAAACATTCAGTACTTC
CDR3: CASSPPGAKNIQYF
V: TRBV9
D: -
J: TRBJ2-4
size: -

DNA: TGTGCCAGCAGCACCGGGGGGCTCTCCTACGAGCAGTACTTC
CDR3: CASSTGGLSYEQYF
V: TRBV7-8
D: -
J: TRBJ2-7
size: -

DNA: TGTGCCAGCACCGGGACAGGGGGAGGACACAAAAACATTCAGTACTTC
CDR3: CASTGTGGGHKNIQYF
V: TRBV7-8
D: TRBD1
J: TRBJ2-4
size: once

DNA: TGTGCCAGTAGTATAGCGGGACAGGGGCTCGGTGAGCAGTTCTTC
CDR3: CASSIAGQGLGEQFF
V: TRBV19
D: TRBD1
J: TRBJ2-1
size: -